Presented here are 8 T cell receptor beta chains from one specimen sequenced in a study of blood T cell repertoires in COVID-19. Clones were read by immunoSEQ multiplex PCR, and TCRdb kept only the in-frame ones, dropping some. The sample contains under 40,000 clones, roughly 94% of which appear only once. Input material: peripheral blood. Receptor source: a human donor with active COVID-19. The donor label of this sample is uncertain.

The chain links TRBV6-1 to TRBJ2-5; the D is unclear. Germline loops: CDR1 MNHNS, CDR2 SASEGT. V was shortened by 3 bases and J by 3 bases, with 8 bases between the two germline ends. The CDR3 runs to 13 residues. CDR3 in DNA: TGTGCCAGCAGTGAGTACTCGGAAGAGACCCAGTACTTC. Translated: CASSEYSEETQYF.

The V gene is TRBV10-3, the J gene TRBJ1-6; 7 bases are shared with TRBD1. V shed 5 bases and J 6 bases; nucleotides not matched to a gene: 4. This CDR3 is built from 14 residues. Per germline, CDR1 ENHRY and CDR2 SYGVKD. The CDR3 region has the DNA TGTGCCATCAGTATACAGGGGTCTAATTCACCCCTCCACTTT. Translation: CAISIQGSNSPLHF.

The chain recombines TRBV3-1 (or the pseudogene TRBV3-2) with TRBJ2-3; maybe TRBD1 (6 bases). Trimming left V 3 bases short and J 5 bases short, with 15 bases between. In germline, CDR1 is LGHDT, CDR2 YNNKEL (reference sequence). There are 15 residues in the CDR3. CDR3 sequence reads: CASSQVGAQGDTQYF. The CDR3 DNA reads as TGTGCCAGCAGCCAGGTCGGGGCACAGGGAGATACGCAGTATTTT.

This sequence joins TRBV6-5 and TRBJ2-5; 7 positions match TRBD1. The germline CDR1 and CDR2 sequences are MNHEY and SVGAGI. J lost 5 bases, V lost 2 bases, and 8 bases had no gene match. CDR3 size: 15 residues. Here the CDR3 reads CASSYKGASSETQYF. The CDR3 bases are TGTGCCAGCAGTTACAAGGGGGCCTCCTCGGAGACCCAGTACTTC.

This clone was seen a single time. The DNA of the CDR3 is TGTGCCAGCAGCTCCCACGTGATCAGGGGGCTCTATGGCTACACCTTC. Its protein product is CASSSHVIRGLYGYTF. V and J are TRBV11-2 and TRBJ1-2, with 8 bases matching TRBD1. The V segment lost 4 bases and the J segment 4 bases; nucleotides outside the gene matches: 11. The CDR3 is 16 amino acids. Germline CDR1 and CDR2: SGHAT and FQNNGV.

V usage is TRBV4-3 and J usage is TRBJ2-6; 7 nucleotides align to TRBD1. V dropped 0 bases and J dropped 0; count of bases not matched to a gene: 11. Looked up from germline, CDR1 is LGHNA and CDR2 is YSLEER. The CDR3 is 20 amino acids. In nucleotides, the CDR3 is TGCGCCAGCAGCCAAGATGCGCCCCGGACAGGTCGCTCTGGGGCCAACGTCCTGACTTTC. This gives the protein CASSQDAPRTGRSGANVLTF.

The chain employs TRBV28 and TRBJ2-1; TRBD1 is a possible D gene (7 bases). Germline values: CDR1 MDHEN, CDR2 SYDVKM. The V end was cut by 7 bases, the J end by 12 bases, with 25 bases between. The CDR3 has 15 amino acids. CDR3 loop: CASTTRGDLVRAQFF. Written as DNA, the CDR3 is TGTGCCAGCACCACCAGGGGGGACCTCGTACGCGCGCAGTTCTTC.

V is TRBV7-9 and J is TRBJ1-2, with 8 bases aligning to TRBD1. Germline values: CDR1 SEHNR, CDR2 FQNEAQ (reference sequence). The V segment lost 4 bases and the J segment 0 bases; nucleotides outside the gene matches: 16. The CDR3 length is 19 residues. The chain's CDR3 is CASSSLGQDLLTPNYGYTF. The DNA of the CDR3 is TGTGCCAGCAGCTCGTTGGGACAGGATCTTTTAACCCCTAACTATGGCTACACCTTC.